The 5 T cell receptor beta chains below all came from one sample that was sequenced in a study of T cell repertoires in cytomegalovirus infection. Each CDR3 protein is one row after TCRdb ran MiXCR on the reads. The top ten hold about a sixth of the sample, which has about half a million distinct CDR3 sequences, around 35% seen once. Antigens of these TCRs are unknown. The source material was cultured PBMCs, sampled from culture after CMV antigen stimulation. The receptors were sampled from a human donor in good health (CMV status not recorded). Some clones in this sample may be carry-over from other donors' samples.

This clonotype was observed a handful of times. The chain links TRBV19 to TRBJ2-1; maybe TRBD2 (5 bases). V lost 1 base, J lost 1 base, and 8 bases lay in between. This CDR3 is 15 amino acids long. Germline lookup yields CDR1 LNHDA and CDR2 SQIVND (reference sequence). The CDR3 DNA reads TGTGCCAGTAGTATAGCGGGAATATCCTACAATGAGCAGTTCTTC. Its translation: CASSIAGISYNEQFF.

This clonotype was seen a handful of times. The V call is TRBV7-6, the J call TRBJ1-4; the match to TRBD1 covers 8 bases. CDR1 SGHVS and CDR2 FNYEAQ come from the germline V gene. V shed 5 bases and J 8 bases; nucleotides not matched to a gene: 7. The CDR3 covers 14 residues. The CDR3 loop is CASSRQGSREKLFF. Written as DNA, the CDR3 is TGTGCCAGCAGCAGACAGGGGTCGCGGGAAAAACTGTTTTTT.

This clonotype was seen repeatedly, ten times or more. The chain is built from TRBV7-6 and TRBJ2-7; 9 bases align to TRBD1. Per the germline V gene, CDR1 is SGHVS and CDR2 is FNYEAQ. The ends lost 5 bases at V and 2 bases at J; junction bases unmatched: 7. This CDR3 contains 15 residues. CDR3 sequence: CASSEGQGLPYEQYV. The DNA for the CDR3 is TGTGCCAGCAGCGAGGGACAGGGTCTACCCTACGAGCAGTACGTC.

The chain combines TRBV4-3 with TRBJ2-1; D unresolved. CDR1 is LGHNA and CDR2 is YSLEER in the germline V gene. The germline V and J ends were trimmed by 0 bases and 9 bases, with 9 bases remaining between them. The CDR3 extends over 13 amino acids. CDR3 in DNA: TGCGCCAGCAGCCAAGATAAATGGACTGAGCAGTTCTTC. Translation gives CASSQDKWTEQFF.

The chain carries TRBV6-2 or TRBV6-3 and TRBJ2-1; 7 bases match TRBD1. The ends lost 5 bases at V and 6 bases at J; junction bases unmatched: 7. CDR3 length equals 14 residues. From germline, CDR1 is MNHEY and CDR2 SVGEGT. The CDR3 DNA reads as TGTGCCAGCAGTAAAACCGGGACAGTCAATGAGCAGTTCTTC. This translates into CASSKTGTVNEQFF.